A selection of T cell receptor beta chains follows, all from one sample in a study of siplizumab effects on memory and regulatory T cells. Sequencing was performed with immunoSEQ multiplex PCR; in TCRdb, only in-frame clones are kept and a portion is missing. The sample lists approximately 100,000 clones, 80% to 95% occurring once. Sequencing input: non-Treg CD4+ T cells sorted from blood. The receptors stem from a human donor in good health. Both conserved end residues are part of each CDR3. Fields, in order: clone size, D gene, V gene, J gene, CDR3 DNA, CDR3 protein. The D gene is left open where the match is weak. A clone size is listed for some rows: how often the clone was seen (once, few, many), or a class if it is expanded.

-	-	TRBV6-6	TRBJ1-2	TGTGCCAGCACTTCCCAGGGGTCGATTAACTATGGCTACACCTTC	CASTSQGSINYGYTF
-	TRBD1	TRBV30	TRBJ2-7	TGTGCCTGGAGGCGATCCGGGACAGGGTACCACGAGCAGTACTTC	CAWRRSGTGYHEQYF
-	-	TRBV30	TRBJ1-5	TGTGCCTGGAGTTGGGTAGGGGGGTATCAGCCCCAGCATTTT	CAWSWVGGYQPQHF
-	-	TRBV5-6	TRBJ2-7	TGTGCCAGCAGCAAGGATCCGGACGGTTTCTACGAGCAGTACTTC	CASSKDPDGFYEQYF
-	TRBD2	TRBV29-1	TRBJ2-3	TGCAGCGTTGGGCTAGCGGGGGGCACAGATACGCAGTATTTT	CSVGLAGGTDTQYF
-	-	TRBV5-1	TRBJ2-3	TGCGCCAGCAGCTTGGCGGCGGTCACAGATACGCAGTATTTT	CASSLAAVTDTQYF
-	TRBD2	TRBV6-6	TRBJ2-3	TGTGCCAGCAGTTACGGGGGGGGAATCACAGATACGCAGTATTTT	CASSYGGGITDTQYF
-	TRBD2	TRBV7-2	TRBJ2-7	TGTGCCAGCAGAGGACCGGGGGGGCTCCACTCCTACGAGCAGTACTTC	CASRGPGGLHSYEQYF
-	-	TRBV30	TRBJ1-6	TGTGCCTGGACAAGAGGCCTTCTGGTCCTCCACTTT	CAWTRGLLVLHF
-	-	TRBV29-1	TRBJ1-2	TGCAGCGTTGCACATCGTTTGACGCAGAGAATTTATGGCTACACCTTC	CSVAHRLTQRIYGYTF
once	TRBD1	TRBV7-2	TRBJ1-3	TGTGCCAGCAGCTTAGCCGTGGACAGGGGGTCTGGAAACACCATATATTTT	CASSLAVDRGSGNTIYF
-	-	TRBV11-2	TRBJ2-7	TGTGCCAGCAGCTTAGACGGCGCCCCCTACGAGCAGTACTTC	CASSLDGAPYEQYF
-	TRBD1	TRBV6-5	TRBJ1-6	TGTGCCAGCATTCCTGCACAGGGGGCTGGTTCACCCCTCCACTTT	CASIPAQGAGSPLHF
-	TRBD2	TRBV6-6	TRBJ2-1	TGTGCCAGCAGTTGCAGACTAGCGGAATGTCACAATGAGCAGTTCTTC	CASSCRLAECHNEQFF
-	-	TRBV12-5	TRBJ2-7	TGTGCTAGTAGTAGGGGATACGAGCAGTACTTC	CASSRGYEQYF
-	-	TRBV14	TRBJ1-6	TGTGCCAGCAGCCAAGTAGGAGGGGTTGCACCCCTCCACTTT	CASSQVGGVAPLHF
-	TRBD2	TRBV6-5	TRBJ2-7	TGTGCCAGCAGGCCCGGGGGGGCATACGAGCAATACTTC	CASRPGGAYEQYF
-	TRBD1	TRBV5-1	TRBJ1-6	TGCGCCAGCAGCGTGGGGACAGACTATTCACCCCTCCACTTT	CASSVGTDYSPLHF
-	TRBD1	TRBV6-5	TRBJ2-7	TGTGCCAGCAGGTACAACAGGGGACCCTTCTCCTACGAGCAGTACTTC	CASRYNRGPFSYEQYF
-	-	TRBV2	TRBJ2-1	TGTGCCACTGCGCTCGTCAATGAGCAGTTCTTC	CATALVNEQFF
-	-	TRBV11-2	TRBJ1-2	TGTGCCAGCAGCTTTGGGACATACTATGGCTACACCTTC	CASSFGTYYGYTF
-	TRBD2	TRBV29-1	TRBJ2-1	TGCAGCGTTAGTGCTAGCGGGGGGCATAACAATGAGCAGTTCTTC	CSVSASGGHNNEQFF
-	-	TRBV20-1	TRBJ1-1	TGCAGTGCTCTACGACGGAATGCTTTCTTT	CSALRRNAFF
-	TRBD1	TRBV6-6	TRBJ2-7	TGTGCCAGCAGTTTGGGACAGGGGTTCTACGAGCAGTACTTC	CASSLGQGFYEQYF
-	TRBD2	TRBV7-3	TRBJ2-1	TGTGCCAGCAGCTCGAGCGGGACTACTAACAATGAGCAGTTCTTC	CASSSSGTTNNEQFF
-	-	TRBV5-1	TRBJ2-1	TGCGCCAGCAGCCCGAACGGAAACTCCTACAATGAGCAGTTCTTC	CASSPNGNSYNEQFF
-	-	TRBV10-3	TRBJ1-3	TGTGCCATCAGTGAGTCGGGGCCTAGAAACACCATATATTTT	CAISESGPRNTIYF